This TCR beta chain was profiled in a study of cytomegalovirus exposure and HLA in healthy donors. With respect to this clone: Its target is unknown.

General study results and limits: Most TCR sequences proved rare, with some public TCRs found in many donors. Reports described diagnosis of cytomegalovirus status by the classifier as highly specific and sensitive. Investigators reported 150 to 200 TCR beta chains as tied to cytomegalovirus.

The V gene end was trimmed by 0 bases and the J gene end by 3 bases; junction bases not matched to a gene: 7. This CDR3 spans 17 amino acids. Germline V gene sequence: CDR1 SGHVS, CDR2 FNYEAQ. Sequencing was performed with immunoSEQ multiplex PCR; in TCRdb, only in-frame clones are kept and a portion is missing. The sample has tens of thousands of clones, just over 90% seen once. The donors formed part of the roughly 120-subject validation cohort, distinct from the roughly 730-subject first cohort. The V call is TRBV7-6, the J call TRBJ2-2; 7 nucleotides agree with TRBD1. Sequencing was performed on PBMCs. The sequence was collected from a woman under 30 in good health and CMV-seronegative. The CDR3 loop is CASSLASRGQHTGELFF. CDR3 DNA sequence: TGTGCCAGCAGCTTAGCGTCAAGGGGACAGCACACCGGGGAGCTGTTTTTT.